The 16 T cell receptor beta chains presented below share a single source sample, sequenced in a study of OX40 agonist ivuxolimab in advanced cancers. Repertoires were generated with immunoSEQ multiplex PCR, while TCRdb's copy carries only in-frame clones and drops some. The table has approximately 100,000 clones, 90% seen once. Sequences were derived from CD4+ or CD8+ T cells sorted from blood, sampled in a trial of the OX40 agonist ivuxolimab. The receptor source for this set is an adult with an advanced solid tumor such as melanoma, head and neck, liver or kidney cancer.

The J gene is TRBJ2-5, the V gene TRBV7-2; 10 positions agree with TRBD2. V dropped 2 bases and J dropped 4; count of bases not matched to a gene: 7. This CDR3 is 16 amino acids long. CDR1 and CDR2 (germline): SGHTA, FQGNSA. The CDR3 nucleotides are TGTGCCAGCAGCTTATCTTTAGCGGGAGGCGGAGAGACCCAGTACTTC. This translates into CASSLSLAGGGETQYF.

A few counts support this clone. The rearrangement links TRBV9 to TRBJ1-1; D is undetermined. V was pared by 2 bases and J by 1 base, with 6 bases between. CDR1 and CDR2 from the germline V gene are SGDLS and YYNGEE. This CDR3 has 13 residues. The CDR3: CASSVYPNTEAFF. CDR3 DNA sequence: TGTGCCAGCAGCGTCTACCCGAACACTGAAGCTTTCTTT.

This rearrangement joins TRBV7-8 to TRBJ2-7; 7 nucleotides match TRBD1. Per germline, CDR1 SGHVS and CDR2 FQNEAQ. V lost 5 bases, J lost 0 bases, and 10 bases stayed unmatched. This CDR3 comprises 16 residues. The CDR3 protein is CASSPRNRDSSYEQYF. CDR3 DNA sequence: TGTGCCAGCAGCCCAAGAAACCGGGACAGCTCCTACGAGCAGTACTTC. Together with reference TRBV7-8 and TRBJ2-7, the CDR3 gives the full variable domain: GAGVSQSPRYKVAKRGQDVALRCDPISGHVSLFWYQQALGQGPEFLTYFQNEAQLDKSGLPSDRFFAERPEGSVSTLKIQRTQQEDSAVYLCASSPRNRDSSYEQYFGPGTRLTVT.

This rearrangement joins TRBV28 to TRBJ2-5; 7 bases line up with TRBD1. Trimming took 5 bases from V and 7 from J; bases not matched to a gene: 7. The length of the CDR3 is 13 residues. The germline V gene has CDR1 MDHEN and CDR2 SYDVKM. The CDR3, as DNA: TGTGCCAGCAGTACAGGGGATGCCGGGACCCAGTACTTC. Amino acid sequence: CASSTGDAGTQYF. The full variable domain, completed using reference TRBV28 and TRBJ2-5, is DVKVTQSSRYLVKRTGEKVFLECVQDMDHENMFWYRQDPGLGLRLIYFSYDVKMKEKGDIPEGYSVSREKKERFSLILESASTNQTSMYLCASSTGDAGTQYFGPGTRLLVL.

This chain connects TRBV30 to TRBJ2-7; D is unresolved. Looked up from germline, CDR1 is GTSNPN and CDR2 is SVGIG (reference sequence). V was clipped by 3 bases and J by 1 base, with 7 bases between them. The CDR3 contains 12 residues. CDR3 region: CAWSPGSYEQYF. The CDR3 region has the DNA TGTGCCTGGAGCCCTGGGTCCTACGAGCAGTACTTC.

The chain has TRBV11-3 and TRBJ1-2; 9 bases fit TRBD1. The germline V gene has CDR1 SGHNT and CDR2 YENEEA. This CDR3 is 13 amino acids long. The junction had 3 bases not matched to a gene; V was cut back by 5 bases and J by 5 bases. The CDR3 protein is CASSPGTGYGYTF. CDR3 DNA sequence: TGTGCCAGCAGCCCCGGGACAGGGTATGGCTACACCTTC.

V usage is TRBV28 and J usage is TRBJ1-1, with a weak D call TRBD1 (5 bases). The CDR3 covers 16 residues. V was clipped by 5 bases and J by 1 base, with 17 bases between them. Per the germline V gene, CDR1 is MDHEN and CDR2 is SYDVKM. DNA of the CDR3: TGTGCCAGCAGTGGGACTTATGACAGTAAGAACACTGAAGCTTTCTTT. Residues: CASSGTYDSKNTEAFF.

The chain couples TRBV19 to TRBJ2-5, with 7 bases aligning to TRBD1. Germline V gives CDR1 LNHDA, CDR2 SQIVND (reference sequence). This CDR3 contains 12 residues. V trimming: 5 bases; J trimming: 5 bases; junction bases outside the gene matches: 2. In DNA form, the CDR3 reads TGTGCCAGTAGTTTCAGGGGGGAGACCCAGTACTTC. This sequence encodes CASSFRGETQYF.

The chain employs TRBV11-3 and TRBJ2-1; D remains ambiguous. Germline V lookup: CDR1 SGHNT, CDR2 YENEEA. The CDR3 is 15 amino acids. Trimming left V 1 base short and J 4 bases short, with 11 bases between. In DNA, the CDR3 is TGTGCCAGCAGCTTAGTGGCCGGACCATACAATGAGCAGTTCTTC. Encoded protein: CASSLVAGPYNEQFF.

The chain combines TRBV11-2 with TRBJ2-1; perhaps D is TRBD1 or TRBD2 (5 bases each). The germline CDR1 and CDR2 sequences are SGHAT and FQNNGV. CDR3 length: 14 residues. V was clipped by 5 bases and J by 9 bases, with 17 bases between them. CDR3 sequence (DNA): TGTGCCAGCAGCCCTATTGGGACGGCAGGTGAGCAGTTCTTC. It yields the protein CASSPIGTAGEQFF.

The chain employs TRBV7-6 and TRBJ1-5; tentatively, D is TRBD1 (6 bases). Germline loops: CDR1 SGHVS, CDR2 FNYEAQ. This CDR3 contains 15 residues. V lost 6 bases and J lost 6, with 18 bases in between. The CDR3 here is CASSPTGTAGQPQHF. CDR3 DNA sequence: TGTGCCAGCAGTCCGACAGGAACTGCGGGTCAGCCCCAGCATTTT.

V gene TRBV29-1 combines with J gene TRBJ2-7; D gene uncertain. Germline assignment: CDR1 SQVTM and CDR2 ANQGSEA. Trimming took off 2 bases at V and 4 bases at J, with 6 bases between the two ends. The CDR3 consists of 11 residues. CDR3 amino acids: CSVEINYEQYF. CDR3 in DNA: TGCAGCGTTGAAATCAATTACGAGCAGTACTTC.

The chain carries TRBV7-3 and TRBJ2-1, with D possibly TRBD2 on 5 matching bases. This CDR3 has 13 amino acids. CDR1 is SGHTA and CDR2 is FQGTGA in the germline V gene. Trimming took off 3 bases at V and 10 bases at J, with 13 bases between the two ends. Here the CDR3 reads CASSFARSGEQFF. Written as DNA, the CDR3 is TGTGCCAGCAGCTTTGCCCGATCGGGGGAGCAGTTCTTC.

J is TRBJ2-1 and V is TRBV7-9; D possibly corresponds to TRBD1 (6 bases). CDR3 length: 12 residues. The V and J ends lost 6 bases and 8 bases respectively, with 11 bases between them. Germline V lookup: CDR1 SEHNR, CDR2 FQNEAQ (reference sequence). As DNA, the CDR3 is TGTGCCAGCAGTGGTCAGGGGTATGAGCAGTTCTTC. It specifies CASSGQGYEQFF.

This clone showed up just once. This rearrangement joins TRBV9 to TRBJ2-3; TRBD2 is a possible D gene (5 bases). Trimming took off 0 bases at V and 4 bases at J, with 9 bases between the two ends. CDR1 is SGDLS, CDR2 YYNGEE, per germline. The CDR3 has 14 residues. The CDR3 is CASSVAGNSDTQYF. DNA for the CDR3: TGTGCCAGCAGCGTAGCGGGGAATTCAGATACGCAGTATTTT.

This rearrangement joins TRBV27 to TRBJ1-6; D is unclear. The CDR3 covers 15 residues. Trimming stripped 2 bases from V and 0 bases from J, with 5 bases between. Germline V gives CDR1 MNHEY, CDR2 SMNVEV (reference sequence). The CDR3 reads CASSLVNSYNSPLHF. CDR3 sequence (DNA): TGTGCCAGCAGTTTAGTGAACTCCTATAATTCACCCCTCCACTTT.